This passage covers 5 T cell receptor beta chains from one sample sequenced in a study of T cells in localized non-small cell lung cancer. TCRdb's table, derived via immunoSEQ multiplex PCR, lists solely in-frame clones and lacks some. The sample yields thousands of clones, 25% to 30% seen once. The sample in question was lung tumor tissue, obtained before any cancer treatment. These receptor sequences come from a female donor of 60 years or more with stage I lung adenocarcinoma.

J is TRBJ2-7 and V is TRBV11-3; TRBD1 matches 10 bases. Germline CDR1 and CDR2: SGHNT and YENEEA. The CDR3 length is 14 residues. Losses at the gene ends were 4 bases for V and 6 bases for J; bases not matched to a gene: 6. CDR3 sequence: CASSSRDRGIEQYF. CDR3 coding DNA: TGTGCCAGCAGCTCCCGGGACAGGGGCATCGAGCAGTACTTC.

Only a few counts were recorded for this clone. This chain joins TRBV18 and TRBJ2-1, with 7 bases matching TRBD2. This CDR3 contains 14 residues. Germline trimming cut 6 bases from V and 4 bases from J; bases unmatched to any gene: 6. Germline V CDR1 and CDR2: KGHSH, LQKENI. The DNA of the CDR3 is TGTGCCAGCTCGTCCGGGGAGGGGTACAATGAGCAGTTCTTC. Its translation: CASSSGEGYNEQFF.

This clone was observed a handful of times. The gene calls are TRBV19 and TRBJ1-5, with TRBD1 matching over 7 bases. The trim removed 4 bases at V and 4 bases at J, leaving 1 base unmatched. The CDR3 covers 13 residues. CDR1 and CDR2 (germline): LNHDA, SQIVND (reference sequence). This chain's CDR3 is CASSKQGNQPQHF. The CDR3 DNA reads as TGTGCCAGTAGTAAACAGGGGAATCAGCCCCAGCATTTT. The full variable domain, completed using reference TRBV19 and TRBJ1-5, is DGGITQSPKYLFRKEGQNVTLSCEQNLNHDAMYWYRQDPGQGLRLIYYSQIVNDFQKGDIAEGYSVSREKKESFPLTVTSAQKNPTAFYLCASSKQGNQPQHFGDGTRLSIL.

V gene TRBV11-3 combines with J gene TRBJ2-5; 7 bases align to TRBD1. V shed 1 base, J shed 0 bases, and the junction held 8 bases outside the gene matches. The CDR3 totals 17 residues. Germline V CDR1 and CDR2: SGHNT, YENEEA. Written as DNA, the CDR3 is TGTGCCAGCAGCTTAGGGCCAGGGGGAACGTACCAAGAGACCCAGTACTTC. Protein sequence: CASSLGPGGTYQETQYF.

CDR3 protein: CATRRGGGYTDTQYF. The DNA for the CDR3 is TGTGCCACCCGAAGGGGAGGGGGATACACAGATACGCAGTATTTT. The chain combines TRBV19 with TRBJ2-3; D is perhaps TRBD2 (7 bases). The CDR3 is 15 residues long. Germline loops: CDR1 LNHDA, CDR2 SQIVND (reference sequence). Between the trimmed V and J ends, which lost 10 bases and 2 bases, there was a span of 19 bases.